This paragraph reports one T cell receptor beta chain. The entry originates in a study of T cell changes during pregnancy in multiple sclerosis. Germline V gene sequence: CDR1 SGHTA, CDR2 FQGNSA. CDR3 size: 15 residues. J gave up 5 bases and V 5 bases, and 4 bases lay outside the gene matches. Libraries were prepared by immunoSEQ multiplex PCR; TCRdb keeps only in-frame clonotypes and omits some of them. The sample consists of approximately 94,000 clones, around 93% of them appearing once. This specimen consisted of peripheral blood, obtained after pregnancy. The chain joins TRBV7-2 to TRBJ2-2; 11 bases match TRBD2. The sequence came from a female donor with multiple sclerosis, enrolled in a pregnancy study. In DNA form, the CDR3 reads TGTGCCAGCAGCACCAGACTAGCGGGGACCGGGGAGCTGTTTTTT. Protein sequence: CASSTRLAGTGELFF.